This TCR beta chain was recovered during a study of Tregs in tolerant kidney transplant recipients. The data were produced by immunoSEQ multiplex PCR, yet TCRdb's version contains in-frame clones alone and is incomplete. Of around 230,000 clones in the sample, approximately 84% were seen once. V was cut by 1 base and J by 3 bases, with 9 bases left in between. This CDR3 region has 15 residues. The germline gives CDR1 SGHAT, CDR2 FQDESV (reference sequence). Sequencing used CD4+ T cells from blood. The chain joins TRBV11-1 to TRBJ2-2; the D is unclear. The sequence came from a human donor in good health. CDR3 bases: TGTGCCAGCAGCTTAGGCGGTTTGTACACCGGGGAGCTGTTTTTT. It encodes CASSLGGLYTGELFF. Based on the CDR3 plus reference TRBV11-1 and TRBJ2-2, the full variable domain is EAEVAQSPRYKITEKSQAVAFWCDPISGHATLYWYRQILGQGPELLVQFQDESVVDDSQLPKDRFSAERLKGVDSTLKIQPAELGDSAMYLCASSLGGLYTGELFFGEGSRLTVL.